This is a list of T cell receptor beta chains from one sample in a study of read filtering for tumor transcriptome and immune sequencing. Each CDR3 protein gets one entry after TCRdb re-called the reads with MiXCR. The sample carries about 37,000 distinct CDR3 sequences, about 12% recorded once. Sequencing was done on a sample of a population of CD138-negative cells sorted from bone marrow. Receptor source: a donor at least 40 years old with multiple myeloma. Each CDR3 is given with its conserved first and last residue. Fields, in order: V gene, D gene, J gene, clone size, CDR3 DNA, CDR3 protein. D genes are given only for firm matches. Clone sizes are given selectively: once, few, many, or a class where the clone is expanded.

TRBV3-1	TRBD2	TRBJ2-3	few	TGTGCCAGCAGCCAAGCTCTAGCGGGCCCCACAGATACGCAGTATTTT	CASSQALAGPTDTQYF
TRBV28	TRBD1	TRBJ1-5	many	TGTGCCAGCAGTACCCGGGACAGGGAATATAGCAATCAGCCCCAGCATTTT	CASSTRDREYSNQPQHF
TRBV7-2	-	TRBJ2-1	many	TGTGCCAGCAGCCCGTTCCCCCGACTTGAGCAGTTCTTC	CASSPFPRLEQFF
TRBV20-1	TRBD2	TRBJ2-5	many	TGCAGTGCTAGACCTGGGACTAGCCAAGAGACCCAGTACTTC	CSARPGTSQETQYF
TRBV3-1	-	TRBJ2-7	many	TGTGCCAGCAGCCAAGGAGGGGGACTTGGGCAGTACTTC	CASSQGGGLGQYF
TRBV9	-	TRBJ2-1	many	TGTGCCAGCAGCGTAGTAGATTTAACTCAGCAGTTCTTC	CASSVVDLTQQFF
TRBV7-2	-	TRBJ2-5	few	TGTGCCAGCAGCTTAGATGGGTCGACTTGGTCCGCTTACTTC	CASSLDGSTWSAYF
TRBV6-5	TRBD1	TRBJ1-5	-	TGTGCCAGCAGTTCCAGACAGGGCAAGCAGCCCCAGCATTTT	CASSSRQGKQPQHF
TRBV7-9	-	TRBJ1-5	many	TGTGCCAGCAGCACCGACCGGTTATCCCAGCATTTT	CASSTDRLSQHF
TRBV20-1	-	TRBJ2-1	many	TGCAGTGGGGGCAGGGCTGGGGGTGCTGAGCAGTTCTTC	CSGGRAGGAEQFF
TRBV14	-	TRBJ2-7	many	TGTGCCAGCAGCCGAGGTATCTACGAGCAGTACTTC	CASSRGIYEQYF
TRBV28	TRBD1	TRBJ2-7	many	TGTGCCAGCAGCCCCAGGGACAGGGCCTACGAGCAGTACTTC	CASSPRDRAYEQYF
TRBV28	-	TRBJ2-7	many	TGTGCCAGCGGGGCCACCGGGCTCTACGAGCAGTACTTC	CASGATGLYEQYF
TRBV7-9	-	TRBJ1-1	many	TGTGCCAGCGAAGGGGGTCAGAACACTGAAGCTTTCTTT	CASEGGQNTEAFF
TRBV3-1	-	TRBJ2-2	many	TGTGCCAGCAGACAATCTACCACCGGGGAGCTGTTTTTT	CASRQSTTGELFF
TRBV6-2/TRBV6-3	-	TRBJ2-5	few	TGTGCCAGCAGTTACTGGAGCTCACCGGAGACCCAGTACTTC	CASSYWSSPETQYF
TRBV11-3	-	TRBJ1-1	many	TGTGCCAGCAGCCTCCAGGAGAACACTGAAGCTTTCTTT	CASSLQENTEAFF
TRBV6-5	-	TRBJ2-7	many	TGTGCCAGCAGTTGCTCGGTTTCGTCCGAGCAGTACTTC	CASSCSVSSEQYF
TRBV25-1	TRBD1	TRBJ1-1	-	TGTGCCAGCAGTGACCGACAGGGATTCTCTGAAGCTTTCTTT	CASSDRQGFSEAFF
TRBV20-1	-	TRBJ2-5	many	TGCAGTGCTAGAGAAGGGTCCGAAGAGACCCAGTACTTC	CSAREGSEETQYF
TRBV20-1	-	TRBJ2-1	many	TGCAGTGCTACTAGTGAGCAGTTCTTC	CSATSEQFF
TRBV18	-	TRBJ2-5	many	TGTGCCAGCTCGGGACAAGAGACCCAGTACTTC	CASSGQETQYF
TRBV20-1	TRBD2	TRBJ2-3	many	TGCACCACACTAGCGGGGGGCCGCACAGATACGCAGTATTTT	CTTLAGGRTDTQYF
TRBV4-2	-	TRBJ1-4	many	TGTGCCAGCAGCCAAGATATGGGTGAAAAACTGTTTTTT	CASSQDMGEKLFF
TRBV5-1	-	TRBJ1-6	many	TGCGCCAGCAGCTTGGACTTTAATTCACCCCTCCACTTT	CASSLDFNSPLHF
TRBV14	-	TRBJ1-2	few	TGTGCCAGCAGCACGGACAACTATGGCTACACCTTC	CASSTDNYGYTF
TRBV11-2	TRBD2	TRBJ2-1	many	TGTGCCAGCGTGGGCGGGGGGGCCTGGAATGAGCAGTTCTTC	CASVGGGAWNEQFF
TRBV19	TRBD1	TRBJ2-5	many	TGTGCCAGTAGTATTGGGACAGGTTCGGAGACCCAGTACTTC	CASSIGTGSETQYF
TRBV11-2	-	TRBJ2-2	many	TGTGCCAGCAGCTTAGATACCGGGGAGCTGTTTTTT	CASSLDTGELFF
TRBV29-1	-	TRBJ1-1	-	TGTAGCGCCGACATAGGGTATTTTGAAGCTTTCTTT	CSADIGYFEAFF
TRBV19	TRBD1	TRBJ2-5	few	TGTGCCAGTAGCGGGACAGGCCCATGGACCCAGTACTTC	CASSGTGPWTQYF
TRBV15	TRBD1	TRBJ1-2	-	TGTGCCACCAGCAGAGGACAGGGTGTCGACTATGGCTACACCTTC	CATSRGQGVDYGYTF
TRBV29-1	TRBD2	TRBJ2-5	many	TGCAGCGCTGGGTGGCGGGGGGGCCGGGAGACCCAGTACTTC	CSAGWRGGRETQYF
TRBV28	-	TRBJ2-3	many	TGTGCCAGCAGCCCCTTGGAGGGGGGAAGGAGAGATACGCAGTATTTT	CASSPLEGGRRDTQYF
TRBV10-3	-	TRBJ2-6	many	TGTGCCACCTTTCACTCTGGGGCCAACGTCCTGACTTTC	CATFHSGANVLTF
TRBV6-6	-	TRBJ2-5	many	TGTGCCAGCAGTTCTTCTCCCCCCCGGGACACCCAAGAGACCCAGTACTTC	CASSSSPPRDTQETQYF
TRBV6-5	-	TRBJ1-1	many	TGTGCCAGCAGTTACGAGGGGGGGAGCACTGAAGCTTTCTTT	CASSYEGGSTEAFF
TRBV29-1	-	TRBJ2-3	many	TGCAGCGTTGAACTGGGGCCGAAGACGCAGTATTTT	CSVELGPKTQYF
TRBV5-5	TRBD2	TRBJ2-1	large	TGTGCCAGCAGCTTCATAGCGGGGAGAAACAATGAGCAGTTCTTC	CASSFIAGRNNEQFF
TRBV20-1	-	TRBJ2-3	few	TGCAGTGCTAGAGAAGGAGGGCGCACAGATACGCAGTATTTT	CSAREGGRTDTQYF
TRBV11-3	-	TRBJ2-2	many	TGTGCCAGCAGCCCCCGAATTGACGGGGAGCTGTTTTTT	CASSPRIDGELFF
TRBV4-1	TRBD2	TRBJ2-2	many	TGCGCCAGCAGCCTCTCGGGAGTGCGGGGGGGCAGTGTTAACACCGGGGAGCTGTTTTTT	CASSLSGVRGGSVNTGELFF
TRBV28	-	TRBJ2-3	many	TGTGCCAGCAGTCCTGGGACAGATACGCAGTATTTT	CASSPGTDTQYF